A selection of T cell receptor beta chains follows, all from one sample in a study of cytomegalovirus exposure and HLA in healthy donors. Profiled with immunoSEQ multiplex PCR; TCRdb holds only in-frame clones, not every one. The table records about 190,000 clones, roughly 13% of them present only once. The sample taken for sequencing was PBMCs. The receptors come from a man between 50 and 59 years old in good health and CMV-seropositive. Each CDR3 is given with its conserved first and last residue. The order of the fields is D gene, J gene, clone size, CDR3 length, V gene, CDR3 DNA, CDR3 protein. The D gene is left open where the match is weak. Clone size is given for some rows only: seen once, a few or many times, or a class if the clone is expanded.

. TRBJ1-6 few 15 TRBV7-2 TGTGCCAGCAGCCGCGGGATTCCTCGCAATTCACCCCTCCACTTT CASSRGIPRNSPLHF
. TRBJ2-7 . 15 TRBV11-2 TGTGCCAGCAGCTCCCCAAAGCTCCAGGCCTACGAGCAGTACTTC CASSSPKLQAYEQYF
. TRBJ2-2 . 15 TRBV4-3 TGCGCCAGCAGCCAATTTGAGCAGGACACCGGGGAGCTGTTTTTT CASSQFEQDTGELFF
TRBD2 TRBJ2-2 . 17 TRBV10-1 TGCGCCAGCAGTGCGACTAGCGGGGGGTCGGGTACCGGGGAGCTGTTTTTT CASSATSGGSGTGELFF
TRBD1 TRBJ2-2 few 18 TRBV11-2 TGTGCCAGCAGCTTAGCCCACAGGGGGCGCATTAGAAAAGGGGAGCTGTTTTTT CASSLAHRGRIRKGELFF
. TRBJ1-3 . 13 TRBV9 TGTGCCAGCAGCGTAGGTGCGCAGGACACCATATATTTT CASSVGAQDTIYF
. TRBJ1-5 few 21 TRBV4-1 TGCGCCAGCAGCCAAGGAATCCCTGGGCAGGGAGGTCCAAGATCGGGACAGCCCCAGCATTTT CASSQGIPGQGGPRSGQPQHF
. TRBJ1-1 few 18 TRBV7-2 TGTGCCAGCAGCAAAGTCGGAAACAGGGCAGGTCCAGACACTGAAGCTTTCTTT CASSKVGNRAGPDTEAFF
TRBD1 TRBJ1-3 . 14 TRBV9 TGTGCCAGCAGCTTCAGGGACAGCGGAAACACCATATATTTT CASSFRDSGNTIYF
. TRBJ2-7 . 15 TRBV10-3 TGTGCCATCAGTGACGGTGGCAGGGCGACGGGTGAGCAGTACTTC CAISDGGRATGEQYF
. TRBJ2-2 . 15 TRBV19 TGTGCCAGTAGTATAAGGAGGGCGAACACCGGGGAGCTGTTTTTT CASSIRRANTGELFF
TRBD1 TRBJ2-5 few 16 TRBV6-1 TGTGCCAGCAGTGAGGAGAACAGGGGCCTCGTGGAGACCCAGTACTTC CASSEENRGLVETQYF
. TRBJ1-1 few 13 TRBV7-2 TGTGCCAGCAGCTTAACCGGGAACACTGAAGCTTTCTTT CASSLTGNTEAFF
TRBD1 TRBJ1-1 . 19 TRBV7-2 TGTGCCAGCAGCTTATCATTTTCCGGGACAGCCAAAAAGAACACTGAAGCTTTCTTT CASSLSFSGTAKKNTEAFF
. TRBJ2-3 . 16 TRBV7-2 TGTGCCAGCAGCTCCAGGGGGCCAGCGGGGGGAGATACGCAGTATTTT CASSSRGPAGGDTQYF
. TRBJ2-2 . 14 TRBV5-4 TGTGCCAGCAGGAGAGGTGCGAACACCGGGGAGCTGTTTTTT CASRRGANTGELFF
TRBD1 TRBJ2-1 . 15 TRBV30 TGTGCCTGGAGGGGGGGGACAGGGCACCACAATGAGCAGTTCTTC CAWRGGTGHHNEQFF
. TRBJ1-2 . 14 TRBV28 TGTGCCAGCAGTCCCCCCCAGGTGAACTATGGCTACACCTTC CASSPPQVNYGYTF
TRBD1 TRBJ1-6 . 13 TRBV2 TGTGCCAGCAGCGGGACAGGGCCTTCACCCCTCCACTTT CASSGTGPSPLHF
TRBD1 TRBJ1-3 few 15 TRBV2 TGTGCCAGCAGTTCGGGACAGCAATCTGGAAACACCATATATTTT CASSSGQQSGNTIYF
. TRBJ1-5 . 14 TRBV7-9 TGTGCCAGCAGCTTAGGAGGGAAAAACCAGCCCCAGCATTTT CASSLGGKNQPQHF
TRBD2 TRBJ2-1 . 16 TRBV10-2 TGCGCCAGCAGTGAGACGGCTAGCGGGGCTCTCAATGAGCAGTTCTTC CASSETASGALNEQFF
. TRBJ1-5 few 14 TRBV6-5 TGTGCCAGCAGTTCCGACAGGAAGAATCAGCCCCAGCATTTT CASSSDRKNQPQHF
. TRBJ2-5 few 13 TRBV5-6 TGTGCCAGCAGCCTGATAAGCGGGGAGACCCAGTACTTC CASSLISGETQYF
. TRBJ1-5 once 13 TRBV7-2 TGTGCCAGCAGCACCCAGCGAAATCAGCCCCAGCATTTT CASSTQRNQPQHF
TRBD2 TRBJ2-1 . 17 TRBV7-2 TGTGCCAGCAGCTTAGGGACTAGCGGGGGGGAATACAATGAGCAGTTCTTC CASSLGTSGGEYNEQFF
TRBD1 TRBJ1-2 few 16 TRBV7-2 TGTGCCAGCAGCTTTCAGAGGACAGGGGCCAACTATGGCTACACCTTC CASSFQRTGANYGYTF
. TRBJ1-2 few 12 TRBV11-3 TGTGCCAGCAGCTCGGACAGCTATGGCTACACCTTC CASSSDSYGYTF
. TRBJ1-3 few 16 TRBV28 TGTGCCAGCAGTTTATCCGACAGGAGCTCTGGAAACACCATATATTTT CASSLSDRSSGNTIYF
. TRBJ2-7 . 14 TRBV19 TGTGCCAGTAGTATAACAGGGAGATCCTACGAGCAGTACTTC CASSITGRSYEQYF
TRBD1 TRBJ1-6 . 15 TRBV19 TGTGCCAGTAGTCGGGACAGGGGGCCTAATTCACCCCTCCACTTT CASSRDRGPNSPLHF
TRBD1 TRBJ2-3 . 17 TRBV14 TGTGCCAGCAGCCAAGTAGGGACAGGGGCCAATGGAGATACGCAGTATTTT CASSQVGTGANGDTQYF
TRBD2 TRBJ2-5 few 14 TRBV9 TGTGCCAGCAGCCCGCGGGGGAACCAAGAGACCCAGTACTTC CASSPRGNQETQYF
TRBD2 TRBJ2-1 few 13 TRBV29-1 TGCAGCGTTGACCGGGGGGGCGTGGATGAGCAGTTCTTC CSVDRGGVDEQFF
. TRBJ2-3 . 12 TRBV7-2 TGTGCCAGCAGCTCCTTCTCAGATACGCAGTATTTT CASSSFSDTQYF
TRBD1 TRBJ1-4 . 15 TRBV18 TGTGCCAGCTCACAGTCCGGGACAGGGTATGAAAAACTGTTTTTT CASSQSGTGYEKLFF
. TRBJ1-3 . 15 TRBV5-1 TGCGCCAGCAGCTCGACAGGTGCATCTGGAAACACCATATATTTT CASSSTGASGNTIYF
. TRBJ2-6 . 17 TRBV5-8 TGTGCCAGCAGCTCCCGGGCTCGAGGGACTGGGGCCAACGTCCTGACTTTC CASSSRARGTGANVLTF
TRBD1 TRBJ2-7 . 13 TRBV6-5 TGTGCCAGCAGTTACACAGGGGGATATGAGCAGTACTTC CASSYTGGYEQYF
TRBD1 TRBJ1-2 . 15 TRBV6-6 TGTGCCAGCAGTTACCCCGACAGGGCCTCCTATGGCTACACCTTC CASSYPDRASYGYTF
. TRBJ1-6 . 14 TRBV6-4 TGTGCCAGCAGTGAGGCAGGGCCTAATTCACCCCTCCACTTT CASSEAGPNSPLHF
TRBD2 TRBJ2-5 . 16 TRBV7-8 TGTGCCAGCAGCTTATTGTCTAGCGGGGGTAAAGAGACCCAGTACTTC CASSLLSSGGKETQYF
. TRBJ1-3 . 15 TRBV5-1 TGCGCCAGCAGTCCGGGACTGTCCTCTGGAAACACCATATATTTT CASSPGLSSGNTIYF
. TRBJ2-1 . 12 TRBV7-9 TGTGCCAGCAGTACTGGTTACAATGAGCAGTTCTTC CASSTGYNEQFF
. TRBJ1-1 few 13 TRBV7-3 TGTGCCAGCAGCTTTGGGGGGGTGACTGAAGCTTTCTTT CASSFGGVTEAFF
. TRBJ2-3 few 13 TRBV12-5 TGTGCTAGTGGTTTGGATTCGGCAGATACGCAGTATTTT CASGLDSADTQYF